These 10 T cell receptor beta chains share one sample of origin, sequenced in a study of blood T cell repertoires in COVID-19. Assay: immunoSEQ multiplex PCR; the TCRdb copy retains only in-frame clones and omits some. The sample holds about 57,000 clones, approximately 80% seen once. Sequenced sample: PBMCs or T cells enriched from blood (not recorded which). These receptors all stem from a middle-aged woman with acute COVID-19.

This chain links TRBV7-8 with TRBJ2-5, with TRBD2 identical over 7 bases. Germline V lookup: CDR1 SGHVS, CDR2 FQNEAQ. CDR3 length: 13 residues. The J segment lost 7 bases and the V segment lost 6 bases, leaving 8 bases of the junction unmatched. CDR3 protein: CASRLGLLGTQYF. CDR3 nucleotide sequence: TGTGCCAGCAGGTTGGGACTATTAGGGACCCAGTACTTC.

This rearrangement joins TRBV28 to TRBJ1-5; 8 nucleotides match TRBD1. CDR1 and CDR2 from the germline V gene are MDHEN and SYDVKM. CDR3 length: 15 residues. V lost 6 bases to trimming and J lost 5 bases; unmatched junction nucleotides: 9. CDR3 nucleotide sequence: TGTGCCAGCAGCCTTGGACAGGGCTATTATCAGCCCCAGCATTTT. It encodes CASSLGQGYYQPQHF.

CDR3 DNA: TGTGCCAGCACAGGACAGGACAATCAGCCCCAGCATTTT. Protein sequence: CASTGQDNQPQHF. The gene calls are TRBV2 and TRBJ1-5; 7 nucleotides agree with TRBD1. V lost 7 bases and J lost 3; bases outside the gene matches: 3. Germline-derived CDR1 and CDR2 are SNHLY and FYNNEI. The CDR3 length is 13 residues.

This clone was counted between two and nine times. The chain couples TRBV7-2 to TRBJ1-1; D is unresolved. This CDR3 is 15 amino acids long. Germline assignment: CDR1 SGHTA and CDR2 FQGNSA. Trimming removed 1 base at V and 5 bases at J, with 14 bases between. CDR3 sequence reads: CASSLDLPRDTEAFF. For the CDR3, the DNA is TGTGCCAGCAGCTTAGACCTTCCTAGAGATACTGAAGCTTTCTTT.

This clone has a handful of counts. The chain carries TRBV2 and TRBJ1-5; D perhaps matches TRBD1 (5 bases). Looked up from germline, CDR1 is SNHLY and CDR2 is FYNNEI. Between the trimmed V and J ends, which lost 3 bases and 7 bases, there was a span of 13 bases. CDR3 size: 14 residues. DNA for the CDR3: TGTGCCAGCAGTGAGTTGCAGGGCGACCAGCCCCAGCATTTT. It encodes CASSELQGDQPQHF.

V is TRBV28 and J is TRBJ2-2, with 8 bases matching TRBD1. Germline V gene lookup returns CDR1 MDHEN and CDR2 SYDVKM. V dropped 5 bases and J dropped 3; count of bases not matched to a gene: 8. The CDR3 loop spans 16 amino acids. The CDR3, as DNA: TGTGCCAGCAGTGACCCCAGGGGGCGAGACACCGGGGAGCTGTTTTTT. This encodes CASSDPRGRDTGELFF.

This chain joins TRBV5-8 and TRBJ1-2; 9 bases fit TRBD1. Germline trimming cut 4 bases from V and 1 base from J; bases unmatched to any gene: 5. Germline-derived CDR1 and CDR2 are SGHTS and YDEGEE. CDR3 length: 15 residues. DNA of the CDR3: TGTGCCAGCAGCAACAGGGGGCGCGGTAACTATGGCTACACCTTC. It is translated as CASSNRGRGNYGYTF.

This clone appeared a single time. CDR3: CASRTVISGASTDTQYF. The CDR3 DNA reads as TGTGCCAGTAGGACCGTCATTAGCGGGGCTAGCACAGATACGCAGTATTTT. The J gene is TRBJ2-3, the V gene TRBV19, with 8 bases lining up with TRBD2. The CDR3 totals 17 residues. V was pared by 6 bases and J by 0 bases, with 11 bases of the junction left unmatched. CDR1 and CDR2 (germline): LNHDA, SQIVND (reference sequence).

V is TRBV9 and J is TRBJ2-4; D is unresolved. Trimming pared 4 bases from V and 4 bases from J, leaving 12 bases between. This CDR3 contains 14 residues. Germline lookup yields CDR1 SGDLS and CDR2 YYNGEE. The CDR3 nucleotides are TGTGCCAGCAGCCCGACGGGTTTAAAAAACATTCAGTACTTC. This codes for CASSPTGLKNIQYF.

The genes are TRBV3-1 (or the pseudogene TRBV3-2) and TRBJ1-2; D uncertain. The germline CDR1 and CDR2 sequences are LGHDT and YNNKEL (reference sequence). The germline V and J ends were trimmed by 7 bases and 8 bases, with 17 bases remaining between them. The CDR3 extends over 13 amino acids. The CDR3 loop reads CASTGGLDRGYTF. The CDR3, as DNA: TGTGCCAGCACCGGAGGGTTGGACCGAGGCTACACCTTC.